The present entry profiles one TCR beta chain with its context. No antigen is known for it. A much larger clone sits a single nucleotide away, making a read error possible. The investigators amplified TCR beta CDR3 regions from RNA transcripts. Using the HTBI primer set, a first-round RT-PCR was run on the TCR CDR3. TCRdb used MiXCR to reprocess the multiplex PCR reads, holding one entry per CDR3 protein. The sample has roughly 700,000 distinct CDR3 sequences; approximately 15% are singletons. Germline V gene lookup returns CDR1 SGHTA and CDR2 FQGTGA. The CDR3 is made up of 13 amino acids. The sample belongs to a study of T cells in Graves' hyperthyroidism and ophthalmopathy. An absence of ophthalmopathy progression within 18 months meant stable Graves' hyperthyroidism. Those with hyperthyroidism were 18 to 65 years old, newly diagnosed, and ill for under 2 months. In making diagnoses, clinical symptoms, serum thyroxine and TRAb, thyroid ultrasound and orbital computed tomography were all used.

Study-wide points: In the blood, most expanded thyroid clonotypes above 0.001 appeared as well.

The sample was blood. The chain links TRBV7-3 to TRBJ1-1; D call uncertain. This sequence was found in a man in his forties or fifties with Graves' hyperthyroidism. The CDR3 is CAGRLDGNTEAFF. As DNA, the CDR3 is TGTGCCGGCAGATTGGACGGGAACACTGAAGCTTTCTTT.